This paragraph reports one T cell receptor (beta chain). Using constant-segment primers, 5'RACE produced TCR alpha and TCR beta cDNA libraries carrying sample barcodes and UMIs. TCRdb redid the calling of the 5' RACE reads with MiXCR, one entry per CDR3 protein. The sample holds 200,000 to 250,000 distinct CDR3 sequences, around 10% seen once. This sample is part of a study of T-cell memory formation after mild COVID-19. Study-level background: Clusters were largely donor specific.

This TCR was recovered from a man between 18 and 35 years old who had mild COVID-19 (a few samples of this study predate the infection). Cell type and time point are not known. The sequenced sample was PBMCs or a T cell subset sorted from them (not recorded which).

The CDR3 region is CASSLDRGGDEQFF. CDR3 in DNA: TGTGCCAGCAGCCTCGACAGGGGTGGTGATGAGCAGTTCTTC. J is TRBJ2-1 and V is TRBV7-2; TRBD1 agrees at 8 bases. Germline CDR1 and CDR2: SGHTA and FQGNSA. The CDR3 length is 14 residues. V lost 5 bases to trimming and J lost 8 bases; unmatched junction nucleotides: 8.